What follows are 2 T cell receptor beta chains derived from one specimen sequenced in a study of T cells in Graves' hyperthyroidism and ophthalmopathy. Amplified regions were TCR beta CDR3 sequences from RNA transcripts. HTBI primers were employed in a first-round RT-PCR of the TCR CDR3. TCRdb analysed the multiplex PCR reads with MiXCR anew, one entry per CDR3 protein. The sample lists about 540,000 distinct CDR3 sequences; 35% to 55% were seen once. Material: peripheral blood or thyroid tissue (not recorded which). Receptor source: a woman aged 18-29 years with Graves' hyperthyroidism.

This clonotype was observed a handful of times. The J gene is TRBJ2-7, the V gene TRBV11-3; 16 nucleotides line up with TRBD2. The junction had 14 bases not matched to a gene; V was cut back by 6 bases and J by 0 bases. The CDR3 has 20 residues. Per the germline V gene, CDR1 is SGHNT and CDR2 is YENEEA. The chain's CDR3 is CASSTTPGTSGRASSYEQYF. CDR3 coding DNA: TGTGCCAGCAGTACCACCCCCGGGACTAGCGGGAGGGCCAGCTCCTACGAGCAGTACTTC.

Comment on this clonotype: Compared with germline, one end of the junction differs, possibly owing to a read error. This rearrangement joins TRBV6-5 to TRBJ1-1; tentatively, D is TRBD1 (6 bases). This CDR3 region has 18 residues. The germline V gene encodes CDR1 MNHEY and CDR2 SVGAGI. The CDR3 sequence is CAGSYSSMAGVMNTEAFF. CDR3 sequence (DNA): TGTGCCGGCAGTTACTCGAGTATGGCAGGGGTCATGAACACTGAAGCTTTCTTT.